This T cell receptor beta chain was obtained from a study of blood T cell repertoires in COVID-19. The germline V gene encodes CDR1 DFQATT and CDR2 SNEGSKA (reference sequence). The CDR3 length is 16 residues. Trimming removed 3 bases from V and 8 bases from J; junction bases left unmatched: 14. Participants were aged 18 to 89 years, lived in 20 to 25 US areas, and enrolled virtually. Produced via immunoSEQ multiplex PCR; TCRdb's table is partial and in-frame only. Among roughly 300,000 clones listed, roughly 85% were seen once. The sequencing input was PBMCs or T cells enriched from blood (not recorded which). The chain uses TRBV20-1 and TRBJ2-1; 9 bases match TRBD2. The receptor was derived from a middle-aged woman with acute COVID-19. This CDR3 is CSASFQRGVVWDEQFF. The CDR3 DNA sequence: TGCAGTGCTAGTTTCCAGCGGGGGGTCGTCTGGGATGAGCAGTTCTTC.